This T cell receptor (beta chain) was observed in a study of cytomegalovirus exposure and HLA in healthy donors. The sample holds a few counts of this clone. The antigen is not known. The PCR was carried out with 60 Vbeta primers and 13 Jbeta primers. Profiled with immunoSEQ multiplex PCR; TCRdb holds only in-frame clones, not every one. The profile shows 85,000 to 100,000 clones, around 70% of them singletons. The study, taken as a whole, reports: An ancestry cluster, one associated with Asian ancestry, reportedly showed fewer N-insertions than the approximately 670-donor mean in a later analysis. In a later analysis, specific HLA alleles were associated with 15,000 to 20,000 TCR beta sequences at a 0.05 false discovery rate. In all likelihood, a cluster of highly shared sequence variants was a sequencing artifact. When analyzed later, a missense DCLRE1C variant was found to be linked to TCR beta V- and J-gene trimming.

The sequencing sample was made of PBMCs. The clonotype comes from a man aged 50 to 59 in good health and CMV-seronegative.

The CDR3 nucleotides are TGTGCCAGCAGTGTCGGGACTAGCGGGGGGGCAGATACGCAGTATTTT. Protein product: CASSVGTSGGADTQYF. The chain joins TRBV6-4 to TRBJ2-3; 16 nucleotides agree with TRBD2. This CDR3 has 16 residues. Germline values: CDR1 MRHNA, CDR2 SNTAGT. V lost 4 bases to trimming and J lost 4 bases; unmatched junction nucleotides: 2.